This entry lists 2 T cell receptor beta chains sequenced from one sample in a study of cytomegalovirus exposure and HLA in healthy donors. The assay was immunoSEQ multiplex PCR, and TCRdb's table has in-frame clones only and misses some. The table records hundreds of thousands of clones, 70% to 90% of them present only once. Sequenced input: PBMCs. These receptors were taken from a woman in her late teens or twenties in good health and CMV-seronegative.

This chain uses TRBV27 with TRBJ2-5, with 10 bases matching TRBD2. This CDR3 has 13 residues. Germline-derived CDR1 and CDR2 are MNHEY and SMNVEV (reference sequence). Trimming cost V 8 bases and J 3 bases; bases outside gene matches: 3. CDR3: CASRGLAEETQYF. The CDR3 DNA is TGTGCCAGCCGAGGACTAGCGGAAGAGACCCAGTACTTC.

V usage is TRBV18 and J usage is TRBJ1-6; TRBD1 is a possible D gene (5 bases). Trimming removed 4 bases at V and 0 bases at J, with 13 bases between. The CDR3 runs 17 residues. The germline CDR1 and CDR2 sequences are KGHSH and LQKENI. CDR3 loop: CASSLSGRGSYNSPLHF. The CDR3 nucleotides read TGTGCCAGCTCACTCTCTGGGAGGGGCTCCTATAATTCACCCCTCCACTTT.